This passage covers 20 T cell receptor beta chains from one sample sequenced in a study of beta chain features in type 1 diabetes. Expressed TCRB transcripts were sequenced after all isolated RNA was converted to cDNA. Clones were read by immunoSEQ multiplex PCR, and TCRdb kept only the in-frame ones, dropping some. Of about 250,000 clones in the sample, over 12% are singletons; the top ten hold 0.026%. Sample: naive CD4+ T cells from blood. The source is a woman aged 40 to 50 in good health.

This clone came up a few times. The chain couples TRBV2 to TRBJ2-2, with 7 bases identical to TRBD2. CDR3 length equals 15 residues. Germline trimming cut 8 bases from V and 5 bases from J; bases unmatched to any gene: 11. In germline, CDR1 is SNHLY, CDR2 FYNNEI. CDR3 loop: CASSQWGGETGELFF. The CDR3 nucleotides are TGTGCCAGCTCTCAATGGGGAGGGGAGACCGGGGAGCTGTTTTTT.

This clone has just a few counts. This chain links TRBV29-1 with TRBJ1-4; the D gene is possibly TRBD1 (5 bases). The CDR3 length is 13 residues. CDR1 and CDR2 from the germline V gene are SQVTM and ANQGSEA. The ends were cut back, 4 bases at V and 8 bases at J, with 14 bases in the middle. The DNA of the CDR3 is TGCAGCGTTGTACGGGGGATGGACGAAAAACTGTTTTTT. Protein sequence: CSVVRGMDEKLFF.

The rearrangement links TRBV27 to TRBJ2-5; 7 bases agree with TRBD2. This CDR3 has 13 amino acids. Losses at the gene ends were 6 bases for V and 2 bases for J; bases not matched to a gene: 3. Germline V gene lookup returns CDR1 MNHEY and CDR2 SMNVEV (reference sequence). This CDR3 is CASRKAGQETQYF. The CDR3, as DNA: TGTGCCAGCAGGAAAGCGGGACAAGAGACCCAGTACTTC.

The CDR3 DNA reads TGCGCCAGCAGCTTGGCATGGACAGGAGGGGACTATGGCTACACCTTC. Translated: CASSLAWTGGDYGYTF. The chain has TRBV5-1 and TRBJ1-2; 7 bases agree with TRBD1. The germline CDR1 and CDR2 sequences are SGHRS and YFSETQ. With V trimmed by 0 bases and J by 3 bases, 8 bases remained unmatched. The length of the CDR3 is 16 residues.

V is TRBV19 and J is TRBJ1-1; 7 nucleotides line up with TRBD1. The V gene's germline CDR1 is LNHDA and CDR2 SQIVND (reference sequence). The CDR3 sequence is 14 residues long. The trim removed 6 bases at V and 6 bases at J, leaving 10 bases unmatched. CDR3 amino acids: CASRRLDREAEAFF. The CDR3 DNA is TGTGCCAGTAGAAGACTAGACAGGGAGGCTGAAGCTTTCTTT.

The chain recombines TRBV12-5 with TRBJ2-5; 7 bases are a match to TRBD1. The CDR3 runs to 13 residues. With 5 bases clipped from V and 1 base from J, the junction kept 1 base outside the gene matches. Looked up from germline, CDR1 is LGHNT and CDR2 is FRNRAP. The DNA for the CDR3 is TGTGCTAGTGGTGCAGGGGGCCAAGAGACCCAGTACTTC. Amino acids: CASGAGGQETQYF. Filled out from reference TRBV12-5 and TRBJ2-5, the complete variable domain reads DARVTQTPRHKVTEMGQEVTMRCQPILGHNTVFWYRQTMMQGLELLAYFRNRAPLDDSGMPKDRFSAEMPDATLATLKIQPSEPRDSAVYFCASGAGGQETQYFGPGTRLLVL.

The CDR3, as DNA: TGTGCTAGTGGTTTGTACAGGCCGTATGGCTACACCTTC. Translating gives CASGLYRPYGYTF. J is TRBJ1-2 and V is TRBV12-5; possible D gene TRBD1, 5 bases. CDR1 LGHNT and CDR2 FRNRAP come from the germline V gene. CDR3 size: 13 residues. V lost 2 bases and J lost 5, with 9 bases in between.

The gene calls are TRBV29-1 and TRBJ2-5; D is perhaps TRBD2 (5 bases). This CDR3 is built from 12 residues. In germline, CDR1 is SQVTM, CDR2 ANQGSEA. The V and J ends lost 1 base and 7 bases respectively, with 10 bases between them. This CDR3 reads CSVEAAGGTQYF. CDR3 in DNA: TGCAGCGTTGAAGCAGCCGGAGGGACCCAGTACTTC.

The chain couples TRBV7-9 to TRBJ1-1; TRBD1 matches 10 bases. The V segment lost 6 bases and the J segment 0 bases; nucleotides outside the gene matches: 13. This CDR3 spans 18 amino acids. CDR1 is SEHNR and CDR2 is FQNEAQ in the germline V gene (reference sequence). The CDR3 DNA sequence: TGTGCCAGCAGACGCCCCCCCGGGACAGGGGAGATGAACACTGAAGCTTTCTTT. Amino acid sequence: CASRRPPGTGEMNTEAFF.

This sequence joins TRBV7-2 and TRBJ1-6; 10 nucleotides agree with TRBD1. Trimming took 6 bases from V and 6 from J; bases not matched to a gene: 11. The CDR3 contains 17 residues. Germline V gives CDR1 SGHTA, CDR2 FQGNSA. DNA of the CDR3: TGTGCCAGCAGTTCCGTAATTGGGACAGGGGCTAATTCACCCCTCCACTTT. Translating it yields CASSSVIGTGANSPLHF.

This clone has only a few counts. The rearrangement joins TRBV10-3 to TRBJ2-1; 8 nucleotides line up with TRBD2. V lost 4 bases and J lost 8; bases outside the gene matches: 10. The germline V gene encodes CDR1 ENHRY and CDR2 SYGVKD. The CDR3 contains 15 residues. The CDR3 protein is CAISGLASPSDEQFF. Here the CDR3 DNA reads TGTGCCATCAGTGGACTAGCGTCTCCCTCTGATGAGCAGTTCTTC.

This clone was detected only a few times. The chain recombines TRBV11-2 with TRBJ1-3; the D gene is possibly TRBD1 (6 bases). Germline CDR1 and CDR2: SGHAT and FQNNGV. The CDR3 sequence is 19 residues long. V dropped 4 bases and J dropped 0 bases, with 22 bases sitting between them. CDR3 DNA: TGTGCCAGCAGCTCGAAACGCGGGGGGCAGTCCTCCTCTGGAAACACCATATATTTT. It encodes CASSSKRGGQSSSGNTIYF.

This clone turned up a few times. This sequence joins TRBV4-2 and TRBJ2-7; TRBD2 aligns across 9 bases. Germline-derived CDR1 and CDR2 are LGHNA and YNFKEQ. This CDR3 spans 17 amino acids. V shed 1 base, J shed 2 bases, and the junction held 9 bases outside the gene matches. DNA of the CDR3: TGTGCCAGCAGCCAAGCTGTGGGCGGGGGGGCCGCCTACGAGCAGTACTTC. It translates to CASSQAVGGGAAYEQYF.

This clone was counted only a few times. This same CDR3 is encoded by further DNA sequences in the sample. This sequence joins TRBV5-1 and TRBJ2-3; 7 positions match TRBD2. CDR1 and CDR2 (germline): SGHRS, YFSETQ. Germline trimming cut 0 bases from V and 1 base from J; bases unmatched to any gene: 2. The CDR3 loop spans 15 amino acids. CDR3 loop: CASSLVTSGTDTQYF. DNA for the CDR3: TGCGCCAGCAGCTTGGTCACTAGCGGCACAGATACGCAGTATTTT. Full variable domain (missing parts from reference TRBV5-1 and TRBJ2-3): KAGVTQTPRYLIKTRGQQVTLSCSPISGHRSVSWYQQTPGQGLQFLFEYFSETQRNKGNFPGRFSGRQFSNSRSEMNVSTLELGDSALYLCASSLVTSGTDTQYFGPGTRLTVL.

CDR3: CASSLVWSSGANVLTF. The CDR3 nucleotides read TGTGCCAGCAGCTTAGTATGGAGCTCTGGGGCCAACGTCCTGACTTTC. The gene calls are TRBV7-2 and TRBJ2-6; no firm D call. V was trimmed by 1 base and J by 0 bases, leaving 7 bases between them. This CDR3 is 16 amino acids long. Germline V lookup: CDR1 SGHTA, CDR2 FQGNSA.

This clone was found a few times. The chain couples TRBV5-1 to TRBJ1-1, with D unresolved. The CDR3 is 14 residues long. Deletions cut 4 bases from V and 5 bases from J, with 15 bases between. CDR1 and CDR2 from the germline V gene are SGHRS and YFSETQ. The CDR3 sequence: CASSKGGGTTEAFF. For the CDR3, the DNA is TGCGCCAGCAGCAAGGGAGGTGGCACGACTGAAGCTTTCTTT.

This chain joins TRBV6-6 and TRBJ1-2; TRBD1 matches at 7 bases. The CDR3 spans 16 residues. Germline values: CDR1 MNHNY, CDR2 SVGAGI (reference sequence). The trim removed 0 bases at V and 8 bases at J, leaving 12 bases unmatched. CDR3 in amino acids: CASSYSGTAGVKGYTF. CDR3 nucleotide sequence: TGTGCCAGCAGTTACTCGGGGACAGCGGGGGTGAAAGGCTACACCTTC.

This chain uses TRBV28 with TRBJ2-1; TRBD2 matches 11 bases. The CDR3 totals 16 residues. V lost 6 bases and J lost 2; bases outside the gene matches: 6. The germline gives CDR1 MDHEN, CDR2 SYDVKM. CDR3 bases: TGTGCCAGCAGCCTGGTGACTAGCGGGGCCTACAATGAGCAGTTCTTC. This encodes CASSLVTSGAYNEQFF.

This clone was detected many times. The genes are TRBV29-1 and TRBJ2-1; 9 bases align to TRBD2. Germline lookup yields CDR1 SQVTM and CDR2 ANQGSEA. The CDR3 is made up of 13 amino acids. V lost 5 bases and J lost 5; bases outside the gene matches: 4. CDR3 sequence (DNA): TGCAGCGTTCAGCGGGGGGCAAACAATGAGCAGTTCTTC. This translates into CSVQRGANNEQFF.

This clone is a singleton in its sample. V gene TRBV11-2 combines with J gene TRBJ2-5; 11 bases line up with TRBD2. From germline, CDR1 is SGHAT and CDR2 FQNNGV. J was trimmed by 7 bases and V by 0 bases; bases with no gene match: 10. The CDR3 extends over 17 amino acids. CDR3 loop: CASSLEIAGGVRGTQYF. CDR3 sequence (DNA): TGTGCCAGCAGCTTAGAAATAGCGGGGGGGGTCCGGGGGACCCAGTACTTC.